This TCR beta chain was captured by sequencing in a study of T-cell reconstitution after alpha-beta-depleted transplantation in children (dated by TCRdb to 2015 to 2016). Regarding the complete study: Using TCR repertoire profiling, the study quantitatively followed how T-cell immune reconstitution unfolded in children after TCRalphabeta/CD19-depleted allogeneic hematopoietic cell transplantation.

The CDR3 sequence holds 15 residues, the cysteine and phenylalanine included. Only the CDR3 portion is preserved as DNA: 45 bases, with reading frame beginning at the first base. V has 5 bases trimmed and J has 0 bases trimmed; junction bases matching no gene number 3. A word on this clonotype: Its binding antigen is unknown. No qualities accompany the bases; no much larger clone lies one base away.

The receptor library was made with PCR. Instrument on record: Illumina HiSeq 2500. TCR libraries were prepared with molecular barcoding, using unique molecular identifiers to normalize TCRbeta repertoire quantification. TCRdb handled the public reads itself, with Q25 trimming in fastp and clone calling in MiXCR, and kept productive beta chains. Records with the same CDR3 protein are collapsed into one entry carrying the most frequent genes and DNA. This sample gives a few hundred thousand distinct CDR3 sequences in total; around 12% of them show up just once. The biggest ten clones account for under 7% of the sample.

The chain couples TRBV12-3 or TRBV12-4 to TRBJ1-5; 8 junctional bases match TRBD1. This TCR was recovered from a human donor who donated a stem cell graft to a child with combined immunodeficiency. Sequencing was performed on PBMCs from the stem cell graft donor, taken from the stem cell graft. The CDR3 here reads CASSGQGYSNQPQHF. At the DNA level, the sequence is TGTGCCAGCAGTGGACAGGGCTATAGCAATCAGCCCCAGCATTTT.